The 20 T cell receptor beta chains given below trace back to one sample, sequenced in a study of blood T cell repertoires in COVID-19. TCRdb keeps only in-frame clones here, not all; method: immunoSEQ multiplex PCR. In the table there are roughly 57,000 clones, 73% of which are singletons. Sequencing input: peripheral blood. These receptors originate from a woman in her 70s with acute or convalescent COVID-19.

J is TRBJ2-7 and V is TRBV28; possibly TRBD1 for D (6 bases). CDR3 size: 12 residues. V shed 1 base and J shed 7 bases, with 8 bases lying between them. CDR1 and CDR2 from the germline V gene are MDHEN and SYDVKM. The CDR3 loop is CASSLLGQEQYF. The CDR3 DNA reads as TGTGCCAGCAGTTTATTAGGACAGGAGCAGTACTTC.

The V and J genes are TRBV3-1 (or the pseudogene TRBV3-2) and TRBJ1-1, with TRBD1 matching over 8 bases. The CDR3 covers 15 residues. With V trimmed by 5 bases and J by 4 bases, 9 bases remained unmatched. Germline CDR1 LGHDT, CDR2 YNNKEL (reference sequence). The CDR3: CASSYQGAGSTEAFF. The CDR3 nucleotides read TGTGCCAGCAGCTACCAGGGGGCGGGGAGCACTGAAGCTTTCTTT.

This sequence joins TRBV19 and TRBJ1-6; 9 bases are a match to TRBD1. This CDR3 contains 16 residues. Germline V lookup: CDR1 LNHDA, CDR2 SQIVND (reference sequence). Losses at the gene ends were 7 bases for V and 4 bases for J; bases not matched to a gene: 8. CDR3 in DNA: TGTGCCAGTAAAGGCGCGGGGACAGGGTATAATTCACCCCTCCACTTT. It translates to CASKGAGTGYNSPLHF.

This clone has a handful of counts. CDR3 in DNA: TGCGCCAGCAGCCAAGGACAGCAATACTACGAGCAGTACTTC. Translation gives CASSQGQQYYEQYF. This chain uses TRBV4-1 with TRBJ2-7; D perhaps matches TRBD1 (5 bases). CDR1 and CDR2 from the germline V gene are MGHRA and YSYEKL. Trimming took 1 base from V and 3 from J, leaving 10 bases between them. The CDR3 is 14 residues long.

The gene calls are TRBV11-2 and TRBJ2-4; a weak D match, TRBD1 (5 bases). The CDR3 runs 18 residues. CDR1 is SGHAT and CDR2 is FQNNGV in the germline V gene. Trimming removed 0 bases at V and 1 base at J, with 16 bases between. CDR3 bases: TGTGCCAGCAGCTTAGATCGCGCAGGGAATGTGGCCAAAAACATTCAGTACTTC. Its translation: CASSLDRAGNVAKNIQYF.

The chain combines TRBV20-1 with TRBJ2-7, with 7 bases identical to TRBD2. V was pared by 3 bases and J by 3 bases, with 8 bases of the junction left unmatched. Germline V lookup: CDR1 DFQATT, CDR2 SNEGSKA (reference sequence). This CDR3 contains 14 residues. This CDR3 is CSASPLGLIYEQYF. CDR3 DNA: TGCAGTGCTAGTCCCCTGGGACTAATCTACGAGCAGTACTTC.

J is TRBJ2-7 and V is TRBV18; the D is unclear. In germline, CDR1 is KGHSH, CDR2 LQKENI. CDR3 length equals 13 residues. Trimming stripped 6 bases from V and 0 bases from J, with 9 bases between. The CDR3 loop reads CASSLSSSYEQYV. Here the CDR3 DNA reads TGTGCCAGCTCCCTTAGTAGCTCCTACGAGCAGTACGTC.

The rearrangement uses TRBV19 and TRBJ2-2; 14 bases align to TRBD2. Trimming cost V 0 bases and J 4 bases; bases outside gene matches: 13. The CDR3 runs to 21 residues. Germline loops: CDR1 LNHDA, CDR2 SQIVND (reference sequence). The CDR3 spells CASSIDRGQRLAGGPTGELFF. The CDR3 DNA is TGTGCCAGTAGTATAGATAGGGGTCAAAGACTAGCGGGGGGGCCCACCGGGGAGCTGTTTTTT.

The CDR3: CASRTGQYFNTEAFF. The CDR3 DNA follows: TGTGCCAGCAGGACAGGACAGTACTTTAACACTGAAGCTTTCTTT. The V gene is TRBV6-5, the J gene TRBJ1-1; perhaps TRBD1 as D (6 bases). The ends were cut back, 6 bases at V and 2 bases at J, with 16 bases in the middle. Per germline, CDR1 MNHEY and CDR2 SVGAGI. The CDR3 covers 15 residues.

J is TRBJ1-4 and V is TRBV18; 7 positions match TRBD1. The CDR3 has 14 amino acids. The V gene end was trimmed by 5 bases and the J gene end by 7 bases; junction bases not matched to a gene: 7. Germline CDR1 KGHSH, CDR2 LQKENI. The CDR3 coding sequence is TGTGCCAGCTCAGGGGGACAGTGGAGTGAAAAACTGTTTTTT. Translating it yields CASSGGQWSEKLFF.

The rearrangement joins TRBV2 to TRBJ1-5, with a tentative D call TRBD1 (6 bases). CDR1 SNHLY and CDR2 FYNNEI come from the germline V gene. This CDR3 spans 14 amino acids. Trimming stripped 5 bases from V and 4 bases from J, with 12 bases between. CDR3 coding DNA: TGTGCCAGCAGTTCGGGGGGCGGAAATCAGCCCCAGCATTTT. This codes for CASSSGGGNQPQHF.

CDR3 sequence: CASTRAGGTVENGYTF. In DNA, the CDR3 is TGCGCCAGCACCCGGGCAGGGGGGACGGTGGAGAATGGCTACACCTTC. The chain recombines TRBV5-1 with TRBJ1-2, with TRBD1 matching 7 bases. The length of the CDR3 is 16 residues. The V gene end was trimmed by 6 bases and the J gene end by 6 bases; junction bases not matched to a gene: 17. From germline, CDR1 is SGHRS and CDR2 YFSETQ.

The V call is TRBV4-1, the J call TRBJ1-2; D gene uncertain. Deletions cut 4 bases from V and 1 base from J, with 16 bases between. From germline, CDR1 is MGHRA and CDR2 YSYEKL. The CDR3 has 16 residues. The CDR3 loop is CASSRGGAGDNYGYTF. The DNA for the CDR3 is TGCGCCAGCAGCCGGGGAGGAGCGGGAGATAACTATGGCTACACCTTC.

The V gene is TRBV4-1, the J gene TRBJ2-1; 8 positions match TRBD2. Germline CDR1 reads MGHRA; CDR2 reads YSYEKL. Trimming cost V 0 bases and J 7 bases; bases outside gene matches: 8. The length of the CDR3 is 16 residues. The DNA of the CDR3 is TGCGCCAGCAGCCAAGAACCGGGGGGGCCGGGTAATGAGCAGTTCTTC. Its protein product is CASSQEPGGPGNEQFF.

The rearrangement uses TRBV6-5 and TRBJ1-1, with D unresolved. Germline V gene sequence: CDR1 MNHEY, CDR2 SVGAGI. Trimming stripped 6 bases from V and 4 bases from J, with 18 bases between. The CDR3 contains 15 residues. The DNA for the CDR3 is TGTGCCAGCAGATCCCAAGACACGCCAGGCACTGAAGCTTTCTTT. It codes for CASRSQDTPGTEAFF.

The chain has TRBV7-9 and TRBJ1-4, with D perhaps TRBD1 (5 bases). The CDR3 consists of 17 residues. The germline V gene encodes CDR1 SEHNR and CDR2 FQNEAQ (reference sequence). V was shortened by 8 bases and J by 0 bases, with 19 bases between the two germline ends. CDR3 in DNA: TGTGCCAGCTCCCTTATTAGGGGAAAAGCAACTAATGAAAAACTGTTTTTT. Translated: CASSLIRGKATNEKLFF.

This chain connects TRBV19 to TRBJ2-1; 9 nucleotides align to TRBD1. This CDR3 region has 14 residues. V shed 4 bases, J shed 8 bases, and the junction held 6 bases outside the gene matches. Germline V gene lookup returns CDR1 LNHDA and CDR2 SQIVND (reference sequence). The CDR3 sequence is CASSTRDRAHEQFF. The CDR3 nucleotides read TGTGCCAGTAGTACCCGGGACAGGGCCCATGAGCAGTTCTTC.

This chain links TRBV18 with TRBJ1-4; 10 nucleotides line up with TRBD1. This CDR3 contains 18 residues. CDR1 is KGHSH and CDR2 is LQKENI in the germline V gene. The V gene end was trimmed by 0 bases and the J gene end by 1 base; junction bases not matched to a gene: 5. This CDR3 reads CASSPPGQGGQTNEKLFF. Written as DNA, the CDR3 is TGTGCCAGCTCACCACCCGGACAGGGGGGGCAAACTAATGAAAAACTGTTTTTT.

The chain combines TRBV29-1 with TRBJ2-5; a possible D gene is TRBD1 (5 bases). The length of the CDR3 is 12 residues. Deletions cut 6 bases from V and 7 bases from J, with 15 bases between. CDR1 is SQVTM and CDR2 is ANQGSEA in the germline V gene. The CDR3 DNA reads TGCAGCGTGAGAGACAGTCCCATGACCCAGTACTTC. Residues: CSVRDSPMTQYF.

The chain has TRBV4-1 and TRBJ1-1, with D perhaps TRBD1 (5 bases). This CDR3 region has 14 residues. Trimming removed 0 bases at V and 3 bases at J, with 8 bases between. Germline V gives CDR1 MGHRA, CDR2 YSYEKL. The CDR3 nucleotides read TGCGCCAGCAGCCAAGATGTCAGGGACACTGAAGCTTTCTTT. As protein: CASSQDVRDTEAFF.